The 7 T cell receptor beta chains listed next were all sequenced from one sample in a study of identifying expanded T cells in peripheral blood. Profiling relied on immunoSEQ multiplex PCR, and the TCRdb table lists in-frame clones only, not all of them. The repertoire holds about 52,000 clones, with roughly 82% as singletons. The sequenced material came from blood. All receptors come from a person aged 18 to 75 in good health.

V and J are TRBV5-1 and TRBJ2-6; tentative D call: TRBD2 (6 bases). Trimming shortened V by 3 bases and J by 0 bases, and 10 bases separated the two germline ends. The CDR3 has 16 amino acids. Germline-derived CDR1 and CDR2 are SGHRS and YFSETQ. CDR3 in DNA: TGCGCCAGCAGCTCCCTAGCGCCCTCTGGGGCCAACGTCCTGACTTTC. Its protein product is CASSSLAPSGANVLTF.

The gene calls are TRBV9 and TRBJ2-6; unclear D gene. CDR1 SGDLS and CDR2 YYNGEE come from the germline V gene. The CDR3 runs 14 residues. V gave up 4 bases and J gave up 5 bases, with 10 bases separating them. CDR3 sequence (DNA): TGTGCCAGCAGCTCACTCCGACGGGCCAACGTCCTGACTTTC. Its translation is CASSSLRRANVLTF.

This clone has a single count. The gene calls are TRBV9 and TRBJ1-2, with 7 bases lining up with TRBD1. Germline V gene sequence: CDR1 SGDLS, CDR2 YYNGEE. Trimming took 4 bases from V and 4 from J; bases not matched to a gene: 7. The CDR3 extends over 14 amino acids. The CDR3 spells CASSSRQGFYGYTF. The CDR3 DNA is TGTGCCAGCAGCTCACGACAGGGATTCTATGGCTACACCTTC.

The sample holds a few counts of this clone. J is TRBJ2-7 and V is TRBV5-6, with D maybe TRBD2 (6 bases). V was pared by 4 bases and J by 6 bases, with 17 bases between. Germline V CDR1 and CDR2: SGHDT, YYEEEE. The CDR3 contains 14 residues. This CDR3 is CASSPGPGTPEQYF. In DNA, the CDR3 is TGTGCCAGCAGCCCCGGACCGGGGACTCCCGAGCAGTACTTC. Combining the CDR3 with reference TRBV5-6 and TRBJ2-7 gives the whole variable domain DAGVTQSPTHLIKTRGQQVTLRCSPKSGHDTVSWYQQALGQGPQFIFQYYEEEERQRGNFPDRFSGHQFPNYSSELNVNALLLGDSALYLCASSPGPGTPEQYFGPGTRLTVT.

The chain carries TRBV7-8 and TRBJ1-6, with 8 positions matching TRBD1. The CDR3 runs to 15 residues. V lost 4 bases, J lost 10 bases, and 9 bases stayed unmatched. Germline assignment: CDR1 SGHVS and CDR2 FQNEAQ. For the CDR3, the DNA is TGTGCCAGCAGCTCGGGACAGGAAGTCTCCTCACCCCTCCACTTT. It yields the protein CASSSGQEVSSPLHF. Together with reference TRBV7-8 and TRBJ1-6, the CDR3 gives the full variable domain: GAGVSQSPRYKVAKRGQDVALRCDPISGHVSLFWYQQALGQGPEFLTYFQNEAQLDKSGLPSDRFFAERPEGSVSTLKIQRTQQEDSAVYLCASSSGQEVSSPLHFGNGTRLTVT.

Comments on this clone: The sample contains more than one DNA sequence encoding this CDR3. The chain employs TRBV5-4 and TRBJ2-3; weak D call: TRBD2 (5 bases). CDR1 and CDR2 from the germline V gene are SGHNT and YYREEE (reference sequence). This CDR3 has 15 amino acids. V shed 0 bases and J shed 1 base, with 9 bases lying between them. CDR3 protein: CASSLGGGGTDTQYF. Here the CDR3 DNA reads TGTGCCAGCAGCTTGGGTGGAGGTGGCACAGATACGCAGTATTTT. Using reference TRBV5-4 and TRBJ2-3 for the parts outside the CDR3, the full variable domain is ETGVTQSPTHLIKTRGQQVTLRCSSQSGHNTVSWYQQALGQGPQFIFQYYREEENGRGNFPPRFSGLQFPNYSSELNVNALELDDSALYLCASSLGGGGTDTQYFGPGTRLTVL.

The chain combines TRBV29-1 with TRBJ2-3, with D unclear. Germline V gene lookup returns CDR1 SQVTM and CDR2 ANQGSEA. The V and J ends lost 8 bases and 4 bases respectively, with 19 bases between them. CDR3 length: 14 residues. This CDR3 reads CSPLRPQTPDTQYF. As DNA, the CDR3 is TGCAGCCCCCTCAGGCCCCAAACCCCAGATACGCAGTATTTT.